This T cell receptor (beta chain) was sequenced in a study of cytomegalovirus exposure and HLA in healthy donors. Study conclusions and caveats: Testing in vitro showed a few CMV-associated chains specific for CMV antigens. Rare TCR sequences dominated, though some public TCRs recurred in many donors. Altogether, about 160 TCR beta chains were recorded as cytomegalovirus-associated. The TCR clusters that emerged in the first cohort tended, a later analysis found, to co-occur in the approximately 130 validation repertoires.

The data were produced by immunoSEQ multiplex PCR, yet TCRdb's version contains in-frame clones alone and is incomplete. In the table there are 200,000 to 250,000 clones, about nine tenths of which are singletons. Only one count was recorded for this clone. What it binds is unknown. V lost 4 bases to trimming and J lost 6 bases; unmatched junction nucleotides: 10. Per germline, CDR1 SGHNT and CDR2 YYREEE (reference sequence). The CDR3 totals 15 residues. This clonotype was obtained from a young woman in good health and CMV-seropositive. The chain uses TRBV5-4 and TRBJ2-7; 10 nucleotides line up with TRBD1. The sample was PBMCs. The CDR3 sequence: CASSPGTGDISEQYF. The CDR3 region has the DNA TGTGCCAGCAGCCCGGGGACAGGGGACATATCCGAGCAGTACTTC.